These T cell receptor beta chains were read from a single sample in a study of blood T cell repertoires in COVID-19. The method was immunoSEQ multiplex PCR; TCRdb's version includes in-frame clones alone and lacks a portion of them. The sample has about 300,000 clones, 87% seen once. Material for sequencing was peripheral blood. The receptors stem from a woman in her forties who had recovered from COVID-19. Each CDR3 is given with its conserved first and last residue. Fields, in order: D gene, J gene, V gene, clone size, CDR3 DNA, CDR3 protein. A D gene is named only where the DNA matches it firmly. Not every row has a clone size; where given, it reads once, few, many or a size class.

-,TRBJ2-6,TRBV19,-,TGTGCCAGTAGTGGGGGCCTAGTCTCTGGGGCCAACGTCCTGACTTTC,CASSGGLVSGANVLTF
-,TRBJ1-2,TRBV7-2,-,TGTGCCAGCAGCCCCGGGACACCATGGGATGGCTACACCTTC,CASSPGTPWDGYTF
-,TRBJ1-5,TRBV2,-,TGTGCCAGCAGTGAAGCGCCGGACAGTCCCGCTAGGCCCCAGCATTTT,CASSEAPDSPARPQHF
-,TRBJ2-5,TRBV6-5,few,TGTGCCAGCAAGCGATTACAGGGCCGAGAGACCCAGTACTTC,CASKRLQGRETQYF
TRBD2,TRBJ2-3,TRBV7-2,-,TGTGCCAGCAGATCCCGGACTAGCGGGGCCGCAGATACGCAGTATTTT,CASRSRTSGAADTQYF
TRBD2,TRBJ2-3,TRBV9,-,TGTGCCAGCAGCGCCCCCTTAGCGGGGGGTTTAAATACGCAGTATTTT,CASSAPLAGGLNTQYF
-,TRBJ2-1,TRBV19,-,TGTGCCAGTACCCCTGAGCCGACAGTCCCTTACAATGAGCAGTTCTTC,CASTPEPTVPYNEQFF
-,TRBJ1-5,TRBV30,-,TGTGCCTGGAGTCTTCCACCCAACGCAGGGGCAGGTAAGCCCCAGCATTTT,CAWSLPPNAGAGKPQHF
-,TRBJ1-1,TRBV11-2,-,TGTGCCAGCAGCTTGACCAGGATCAATGAAGCTTTCTTT,CASSLTRINEAFF
-,TRBJ1-1,TRBV30,-,TGTGCCTGGAGGGACTGGCTCGCTGAAGCTTTCTTT,CAWRDWLAEAFF
-,TRBJ1-4,TRBV28,-,TGTGCCAGCAGTTTCAGTGAAAAACTGTTTTTT,CASSFSEKLFF
-,TRBJ1-1,TRBV5-1,few,TGCGCCAGCAGCCAATGGACTGTCCTGTTTCCGACATCTAGTGGAGCTTTCTTT,CASSQWTVLFPTSSGAFF
-,TRBJ2-1,TRBV9,-,TGTGCCAGCAGCGTAGGAGGGCGGAGCAAGGATGAGCAGTTCTTC,CASSVGGRSKDEQFF
-,TRBJ2-7,TRBV2,-,TGTGCCAGCAGTTCCGACAGGGGAGGGTCCTACGAGCAGTACTTC,CASSSDRGGSYEQYF
-,TRBJ1-1,TRBV18,-,TGTGCCAGCTCGACGTCAGGTCAGGGGTCGAGTACTGAAGCTTTCTTT,CASSTSGQGSSTEAFF
-,TRBJ2-7,TRBV7-3,-,TGTGCCAGCAGCCTCGAGTTTGGAGCCTACGAGCAGTACTTC,CASSLEFGAYEQYF
TRBD2,TRBJ2-4,TRBV9,-,TGTGCCAGCAGCGTAGGGTTTAGCGGGAAAAACATTCAGTACTTC,CASSVGFSGKNIQYF
-,TRBJ1-5,TRBV7-2,-,TGTGCCAGCAGTTTCGACAGTTATAGCAATCAGCCCCAGCATTTT,CASSFDSYSNQPQHF
TRBD2,TRBJ2-5,TRBV13,-,TGTGCCAGCAGCGAACAGGGACTAGCGGGGGCAGAGACCCAGTACTTC,CASSEQGLAGAETQYF
TRBD1,TRBJ1-2,TRBV15,few,TGTGCCACCAGCAGGCAAGGACAGGGGGCTGGTGGCTACACCTTC,CATSRQGQGAGGYTF
-,TRBJ1-1,TRBV5-1,once,TGCGCCAGCAGCTTGGCAGGCGTCAGGGTCACTGAAGCTTTCTTT,CASSLAGVRVTEAFF
-,TRBJ2-2,TRBV6-2/TRBV6-3,once,TGTGCCAGCAGTTCCCCCCGCCGCACAGGGCTCACCGGGGAGCTGTTTTTT,CASSSPRRTGLTGELFF
-,TRBJ2-3,TRBV5-1,-,TGCGCCAGCAGCTTGGCCGGGGGAGGAGATACGCAGTATTTT,CASSLAGGGDTQYF
-,TRBJ2-7,TRBV12-3/TRBV12-4,-,TGTGCCAGCAGAGCACTAGGAAACGAGCAGTACTTC,CASRALGNEQYF
-,TRBJ2-6,TRBV30,-,TGTGCCTGGACGACTGGACACTCTGGGGCCAACGTCCTGACTTTC,CAWTTGHSGANVLTF
TRBD1,TRBJ1-1,TRBV9,-,TGTGCCAGCAGCGACAGGGGAGGACCAGCTTTCTTT,CASSDRGGPAFF
TRBD1,TRBJ2-7,TRBV12-3/TRBV12-4,-,TGTGCCAGCAGTTACGACAGGGACCACGAGCAGTACTTC,CASSYDRDHEQYF
-,TRBJ2-1,TRBV4-2,once,TGTGCCAGCAGCGATCAAGGGGCCCCCCGCAATGAGCAGTTCTTC,CASSDQGAPRNEQFF
TRBD1,TRBJ2-2,TRBV2,-,TGTGCCAGCAGGGTAGGGACAGGGATGTTCGGGGAGCTGTTTTTT,CASRVGTGMFGELFF
-,TRBJ1-2,TRBV7-2,-,TGTGCCAGCAGCTCCCAAAGGGGCCATGGCTACACCTTC,CASSSQRGHGYTF
-,TRBJ1-4,TRBV5-6,-,TGTGCCAGCAGCTTGGGGACCCTCACAGGACACGGACTGTTTTTT,CASSLGTLTGHGLFF
-,TRBJ2-1,TRBV6-6,-,TGTGCCAGCAGTTCAGACACCTACAATGAGCAGTTCTTC,CASSSDTYNEQFF
-,TRBJ2-3,TRBV9,-,TGTGCCAGCAGCGAAGGCAGGGATGCTAGCACAGATACGCAGTATTTT,CASSEGRDASTDTQYF
-,TRBJ2-5,TRBV11-3,few,TGTGCCAGCAGCCAGGGGGGTGAGACCCAGTACTTC,CASSQGGETQYF
TRBD1,TRBJ1-4,TRBV18,-,TGTGCCAGCTCACCACCGTCACAGGGGGGCGAAAAACTGTTTTTT,CASSPPSQGGEKLFF
-,TRBJ1-1,TRBV7-9,-,TGTGCCAGCAGCTTAGTAGGGGCCGAAGCTTTCTTT,CASSLVGAEAFF
-,TRBJ2-2,TRBV12-3/TRBV12-4,few,TGTGCCAGCAGTTTAGGGGCGCGGGAGCTGTTTTTT,CASSLGARELFF
-,TRBJ2-3,TRBV7-9,-,TGTGCCAGCAGCCGGGAAGACAGGATAGCCACAGATACGCAGTATTTT,CASSREDRIATDTQYF
TRBD1,TRBJ1-1,TRBV5-1,-,TGCGCCAGCAGCTTGACTGGAGCGACAGGGGGGTTTCCGGAAGCTTTCTTT,CASSLTGATGGFPEAFF
TRBD1,TRBJ2-1,TRBV19,-,TGTGCCAGTAGTATTATGGGACAGGTCTACAATGAGCAGTTCTTC,CASSIMGQVYNEQFF
-,TRBJ1-1,TRBV7-3,once,TGTGCCAGCAGCCCACAGGGTAACACTGAAGCTTTCTTT,CASSPQGNTEAFF
TRBD1,TRBJ2-7,TRBV5-1,-,TGCGCCAGCAGCCCCAGACAGGGGTTCTCCTACGAGCAGTACTTC,CASSPRQGFSYEQYF
TRBD1,TRBJ2-5,TRBV3-1/TRBV3-2,few,TGTGGGGCAGGGGGCGAGGAGACCCAGTACTTC,CGAGGEETQYF
-,TRBJ2-7,TRBV21-1,-,TGTGCCAGCAGCAAGGGAGGGGAGGCTGGCTCCTACGAGCAGTACTTC,CASSKGGEAGSYEQYF
-,TRBJ1-3,TRBV5-6,once,TGTGCCAGCAGCTCAACCCGGGTTGGTCGATCTGGAAACACCATATATTTT,CASSSTRVGRSGNTIYF
-,TRBJ1-5,TRBV4-2,-,TGTGCCAGCAGCCAACAACAGGGATACAATCAGCCCCAGCATTTT,CASSQQQGYNQPQHF
TRBD1,TRBJ1-2,TRBV7-3,-,TGTGCCAGCAGCCTCAGAGGCGGGACAGGGGACTCTAACTATGGCTACACCTTC,CASSLRGGTGDSNYGYTF
TRBD1,TRBJ1-1,TRBV7-9,-,TGTGCCAGCAGCTCGGGGACAGGGGGAACTGAAGCTTTCTTT,CASSSGTGGTEAFF
-,TRBJ1-3,TRBV2,-,TGTGCCAGCAGTGACACCTACTCTGGAAACACCATATATTTT,CASSDTYSGNTIYF
-,TRBJ2-6,TRBV30,-,TGTGCCTGGAGGACGAGACGGGTTTCTGGGGCCAACGTCCTGACTTTC,CAWRTRRVSGANVLTF
-,TRBJ2-3,TRBV2,-,TGTGCCAGCAGTGAAGCAAACGTCGCGAGAGATACGCAGTATTTT,CASSEANVARDTQYF
-,TRBJ1-1,TRBV5-1,-,TGCGCCAGCAGCCCCCAGACTAGGGAGAACACTGAAGCTTTCTTT,CASSPQTRENTEAFF
-,TRBJ2-3,TRBV5-5,-,TGTGCCAGCAGCTCCCGGGACTTCAGACGCACAGATACGCAGTATTTT,CASSSRDFRRTDTQYF
-,TRBJ2-7,TRBV7-9,-,TGTGCCAGCAGCTTAGGTAGCACCGAGCAGTACTTC,CASSLGSTEQYF
TRBD1,TRBJ1-1,TRBV19,-,TGTGCCAGCCGCCCGGGACAGTACACTGAAGCTTTCTTT,CASRPGQYTEAFF
-,TRBJ2-3,TRBV9,-,TGTGCCAGCAGCGTAGTAGGTAGCGGTGCAGATACGCAGTATTTT,CASSVVGSGADTQYF
-,TRBJ1-1,TRBV12-3/TRBV12-4,-,TGTGCCAGCAGCAGACAGTTGAACACTGAAGCTTTCTTT,CASSRQLNTEAFF
-,TRBJ2-1,TRBV6-4,-,TGTGCCAGCAGTGAGGCCTTTGGCACCTACAATGAGCAGTTCTTC,CASSEAFGTYNEQFF
-,TRBJ1-2,TRBV7-9,-,TGTGCCAGCAGCTTAGCCTACAGTATTTATGGCTACACCTTC,CASSLAYSIYGYTF